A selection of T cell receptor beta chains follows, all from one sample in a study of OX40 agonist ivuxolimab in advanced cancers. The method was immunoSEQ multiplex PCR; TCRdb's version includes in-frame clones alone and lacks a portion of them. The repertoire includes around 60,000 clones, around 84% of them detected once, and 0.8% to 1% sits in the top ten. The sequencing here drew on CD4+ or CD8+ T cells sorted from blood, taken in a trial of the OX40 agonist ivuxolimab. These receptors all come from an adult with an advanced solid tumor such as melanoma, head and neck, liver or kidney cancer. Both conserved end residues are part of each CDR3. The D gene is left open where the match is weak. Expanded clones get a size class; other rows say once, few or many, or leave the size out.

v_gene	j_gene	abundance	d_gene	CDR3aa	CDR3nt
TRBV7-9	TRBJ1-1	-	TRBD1	CASSPTGGARTEAFF	TGTGCCAGCAGCCCGACAGGGGGCGCGAGAACTGAAGCTTTCTTT
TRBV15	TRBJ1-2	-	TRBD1	CATSVRGFGYTF	TGTGCCACCAGCGTCAGGGGGTTTGGCTACACCTTC
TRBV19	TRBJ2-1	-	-	CASSIASLPYNEQFF	TGTGCCAGTAGTATCGCGTCTCTGCCCTACAATGAGCAGTTCTTC
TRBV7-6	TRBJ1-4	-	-	CASSLEGGGEKLFF	TGTGCCAGCAGCTTAGAGGGGGGGGGTGAAAAACTGTTTTTT
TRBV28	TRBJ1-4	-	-	CASSSTNEKLFF	TGTGCCAGCAGCTCAACTAATGAAAAACTGTTTTTT
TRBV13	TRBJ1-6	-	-	CASSYNRGRSPLHF	TGTGCCAGCAGCTACAATAGAGGGCGCTCACCCCTCCACTTT
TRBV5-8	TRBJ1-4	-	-	CASPRAATNEKLFF	TGTGCCAGCCCCCGGGCAGCAACTAATGAAAAACTGTTTTTT
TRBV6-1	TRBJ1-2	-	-	CASRAPQVSNYGYTF	TGTGCCAGCAGGGCCCCCCAGGTTTCCAACTATGGCTACACCTTC
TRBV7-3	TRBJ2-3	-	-	CASSLAGLSTDTQYF	TGTGCCAGCAGCCTCGCGGGACTCAGCACAGATACGCAGTATTTT
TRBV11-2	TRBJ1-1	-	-	CASSLEAQAMNTEAFF	TGTGCCAGCAGCTTAGAAGCACAGGCCATGAACACTGAAGCTTTCTTT
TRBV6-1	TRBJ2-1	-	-	CASAKLGGPYNEQFF	TGTGCCAGCGCAAAGCTCGGGGGGCCCTACAATGAGCAGTTCTTC
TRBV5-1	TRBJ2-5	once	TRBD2	CASSGLAGIDQETQYF	TGCGCCAGCTCGGGACTAGCGGGGATAGACCAAGAGACCCAGTACTTC
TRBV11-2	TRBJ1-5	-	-	CASSLGRINQPQHF	TGTGCCAGCAGCCTAGGACGGATCAATCAGCCCCAGCATTTT
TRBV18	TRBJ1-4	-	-	CASSPSTDNEKLFF	TGTGCCAGCTCACCTTCGACCGATAATGAAAAACTGTTTTTT
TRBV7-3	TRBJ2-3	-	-	CATSRGGGTDTQYF	TGTGCCACCTCACGAGGGGGAGGTACAGATACGCAGTATTTT
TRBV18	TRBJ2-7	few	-	CASSPLDGGAYEQYF	TGTGCCAGCTCACCCCTGGACGGGGGTGCCTACGAGCAGTACTTC
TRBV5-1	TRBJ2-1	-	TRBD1	CASSLDGQADNEQFF	TGCGCCAGCAGCTTGGACGGACAGGCAGACAATGAGCAGTTCTTC
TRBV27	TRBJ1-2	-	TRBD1	CASSSYRGGIYGYTF	TGTGCCAGCAGTTCCTACAGGGGGGGAATCTATGGCTACACCTTC
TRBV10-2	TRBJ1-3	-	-	CASSVAGTDGNTIYF	TGCGCCAGCAGTGTGGCCGGGACGGATGGAAACACCATATATTTT
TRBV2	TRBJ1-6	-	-	CASIPAWGVNNSPLHF	TGTGCCAGCATCCCGGCCTGGGGGGTAAATAATTCACCCCTCCACTTT
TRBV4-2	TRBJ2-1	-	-	CASSPLGGTYNEQFF	TGTGCCAGCAGCCCCCTTGGGGGGACCTACAATGAGCAGTTCTTC
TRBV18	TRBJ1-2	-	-	CASSPLWGEDYGYTF	TGTGCCAGCTCACCCTTGTGGGGCGAGGACTATGGCTACACCTTC
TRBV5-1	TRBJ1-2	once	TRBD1	CASSLTGDFVYGYTF	TGCGCCAGCAGCTTGACAGGGGACTTTGTCTATGGCTACACCTTC
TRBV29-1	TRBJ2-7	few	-	CSVKTVPPYEQYF	TGCAGCGTAAAGACAGTCCCCCCCTACGAGCAGTACTTC
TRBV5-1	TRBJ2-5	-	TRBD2	CASSLVAGELQETQYF	TGCGCCAGCAGCTTGGTGGCGGGAGAACTCCAAGAGACCCAGTACTTC
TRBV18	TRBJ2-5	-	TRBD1	CASSPRQGAETQYF	TGTGCCAGCTCACCCCGACAGGGGGCAGAGACCCAGTACTTC
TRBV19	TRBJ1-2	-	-	CASSIHSYGYTF	TGTGCCAGTAGTATCCACTCCTATGGCTACACCTTC
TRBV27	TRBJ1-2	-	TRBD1	CASTQTGRTNYGYTF	TGTGCCAGCACCCAGACAGGGCGGACTAACTATGGCTACACCTTC
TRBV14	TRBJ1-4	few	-	CASSQDLRPGAEKLFF	TGTGCCAGCAGCCAAGATCTCCGGCCAGGGGCCGAAAAACTGTTTTTT
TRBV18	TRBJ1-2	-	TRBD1	CASSQAAQGRGYGYTF	TGTGCCAGCTCACAAGCCGCACAGGGGCGGGGCTATGGCTACACCTTC
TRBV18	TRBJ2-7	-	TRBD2	CASSSGLAGREQYF	TGTGCCAGCTCATCGGGACTAGCGGGGAGGGAGCAGTACTTC
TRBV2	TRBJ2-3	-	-	CASRERSRRGRLGTQYF	TGTGCCAGCAGAGAGAGGTCCAGGAGGGGACGGCTAGGCACGCAGTATTTT
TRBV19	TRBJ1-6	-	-	CASKAGTQGSSYNSPLHF	TGTGCCAGTAAGGCCGGGACTCAAGGGAGCTCCTATAATTCACCCCTCCACTTT
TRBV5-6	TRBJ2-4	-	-	CASSLGVAKNIQYF	TGTGCCAGCAGCTTGGGTGTGGCCAAAAACATTCAGTACTTC
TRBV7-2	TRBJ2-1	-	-	CASSLAGHSSYNEQFF	TGTGCCAGCAGCTTAGCCGGGCACTCCTCCTACAATGAGCAGTTCTTC
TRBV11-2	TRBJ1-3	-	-	CASSLTSGNTIYF	TGTGCCAGCAGCTTAACTTCCGGAAACACCATATATTTT
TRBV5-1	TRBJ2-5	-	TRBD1	CASSLGGQVQETQYF	TGCGCCAGCAGCTTGGGTGGACAGGTCCAAGAGACCCAGTACTTC
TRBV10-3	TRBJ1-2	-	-	CAISESGSYGYTF	TGTGCCATCAGTGAGTCGGGCAGCTATGGCTACACCTTC
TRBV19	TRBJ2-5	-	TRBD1	CASSPDRVNGETQYF	TGTGCCAGTAGTCCCGACAGGGTAAACGGCGAGACCCAGTACTTC
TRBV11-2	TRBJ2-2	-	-	CASSVQAGWLGELFF	TGTGCCAGCAGCGTGCAGGCCGGATGGCTCGGGGAGCTGTTTTTT
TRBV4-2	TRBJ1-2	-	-	CASRKELQGYYGYTF	TGTGCCAGCAGAAAAGAACTTCAGGGATACTATGGCTACACCTTC
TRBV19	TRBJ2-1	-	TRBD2	CASSRGGPLMNEQFF	TGTGCCAGTAGCCGGGGGGGTCCATTGATGAATGAGCAGTTCTTC
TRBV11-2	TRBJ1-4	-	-	CASSSLGANGEKLFF	TGTGCCAGCAGCTCCCTTGGAGCTAATGGAGAAAAACTGTTTTTT
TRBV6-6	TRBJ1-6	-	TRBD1	CASSSLQGVNSPLHF	TGTGCCAGCAGTTCCCTACAGGGGGTGAATTCACCCCTCCACTTT
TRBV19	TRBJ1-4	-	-	CASSIPRHGNEKLFF	TGTGCCAGTAGTATACCCCGCCATGGTAATGAAAAACTGTTTTTT
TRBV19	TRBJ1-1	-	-	CASSISAVNTEAFF	TGTGCCAGTAGTATATCGGCGGTGAACACTGAAGCTTTCTTT
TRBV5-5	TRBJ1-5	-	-	CASSLDRLSNQPQHF	TGTGCCAGCAGCTTGGACAGGCTTAGCAATCAGCCCCAGCATTTT
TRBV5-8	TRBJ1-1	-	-	CASSLDWNTEAFF	TGTGCCAGCAGCTTGGACTGGAACACTGAAGCTTTCTTT
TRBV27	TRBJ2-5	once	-	CASSRQDLGTQYF	TGTGCCAGCAGTCGACAGGACCTAGGGACCCAGTACTTC
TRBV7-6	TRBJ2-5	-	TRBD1	CASSPRTGPTKETQYF	TGTGCCAGCAGCCCGCGGACAGGGCCTACCAAAGAGACCCAGTACTTC
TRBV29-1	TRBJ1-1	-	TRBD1	CSAPGQGALRGYTEAFF	TGCAGCGCTCCGGGACAGGGGGCTCTGAGAGGTTACACTGAAGCTTTCTTT
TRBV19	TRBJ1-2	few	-	CASSISVAANYGYTF	TGTGCCAGTAGTATAAGTGTTGCAGCGAACTATGGCTACACCTTC
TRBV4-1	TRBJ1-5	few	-	CASSQGSNPSGNQPQHF	TGCGCCAGCAGCCAAGGTTCCAACCCAAGCGGAAATCAGCCCCAGCATTTT
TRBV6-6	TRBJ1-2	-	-	CASRLTENYGYTF	TGTGCCAGCAGGTTAACAGAGAACTATGGCTACACCTTC
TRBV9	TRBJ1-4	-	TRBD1	CASSVSPTQGAGGKLFF	TGTGCCAGCAGCGTTTCCCCGACACAGGGGGCTGGGGGAAAACTGTTTTTT